This T cell receptor (beta chain) was retrieved from a study of OX40 agonist ivuxolimab in advanced cancers. Libraries were prepared by immunoSEQ multiplex PCR; TCRdb keeps only in-frame clonotypes and omits some of them. This sample carries 100,000 to 150,000 clones, around 93% of them seen once, and the ten largest clones take less than 0.2%. The sample was CD4+ or CD8+ T cells sorted from blood, taken in a trial of the OX40 agonist ivuxolimab. The source is an adult with an advanced solid tumor such as melanoma, head and neck, liver or kidney cancer.

CDR3 region: CASSLAYSPGFQETQYF. CDR3 nucleotides: TGTGCCAGCAGCTTGGCTTATTCTCCGGGATTTCAAGAGACCCAGTACTTC. The rearrangement links TRBV5-4 to TRBJ2-5; TRBD2 might be the D (5 bases). The germline gives CDR1 SGHNT, CDR2 YYREEE (reference sequence). V shed 0 bases and J shed 2 bases, with 17 bases lying between them. The CDR3 spans 17 residues.